A selection of T cell receptor beta chains follows, all from one sample in a study of human T cells and chemical hapten exposure. Via MiXCR, TCRdb re-called the RACE reads, giving one row per CDR3 protein. The repertoire consists of 130,000 or so distinct CDR3 sequences, with roughly 12% occurring once and the leading ten covering 2.4%. The source material was whole blood, sampled in connection with sensitization to the hapten diphenylcyclopropenone (DPC). These receptors all come from a woman in her forties or fifties with alopecia areata. Some clones in this sample may be carry-over from other donors' samples. Both conserved end residues are part of each CDR3. D genes are given only for firm matches. Size is stated for part of the rows, as once, few or many counts, or as a class when the clone is expanded.

d_call	clone_size	j_call	cdr3_length	v_call	cdr3_aa	cdr3_nt
NA	few	TRBJ1-5	14	TRBV20-1	CSASNAGRDQPQHF	TGCAGTGCTAGTAATGCGGGGAGGGATCAGCCCCAGCATTTT
NA	NA	TRBJ1-6	20	TRBV7-2	CASSLYVGGGDRRFGSPLHF	TGTGCCAGCAGCTTATACGTTGGGGGAGGGGACCGACGTTTTGGTTCACCCCTCCACTTT
TRBD1	NA	TRBJ2-7	14	TRBV5-4	CASSHGTGDHEQYF	TGTGCCAGCAGCCACGGAACAGGGGACCACGAGCAGTACTTC
TRBD1	few	TRBJ1-2	17	TRBV28	CASSFRDRGLKGYGYTF	TGTGCCAGCAGTTTCCGGGACAGGGGGCTCAAGGGCTATGGCTACACCTTC
TRBD1	few	TRBJ1-6	21	TRBV2	CASRAEFKQGALSSYNSPLHF	TGTGCCAGCAGAGCGGAATTTAAACAGGGGGCCTTGAGCTCCTATAATTCACCCCTCCACTTT
NA	few	TRBJ2-3	17	TRBV27	CASRGRQFSSLGDTQYF	TGTGCCAGCAGGGGTAGACAGTTCTCTTCCCTAGGAGATACGCAGTATTTT
TRBD1	NA	TRBJ1-1	18	TRBV13	CASSQRLRQGAKNTEAFF	TGTGCCAGCAGCCAACGCCTAAGACAGGGGGCGAAGAACACTGAAGCTTTCTTT
NA	NA	TRBJ1-2	15	TRBV6-1	CASSEAGAINYGYTF	TGTGCCAGCAGTGAAGCGGGGGCCATAAACTATGGCTACACCTTC
NA	NA	TRBJ1-1	15	TRBV5-1	CASSLEGGVGTEAFF	TGCGCCAGCAGCTTGGAGGGGGGCGTGGGGACTGAAGCTTTCTTT
TRBD2	NA	TRBJ2-3	16	TRBV9	CASSARTSGISDTQYF	TGTGCCAGCAGCGCGAGGACTAGCGGGATCTCAGATACGCAGTATTTT
NA	many	TRBJ2-1	14	TRBV20-1	CSANLGGAFEEQFF	TGCAGTGCTAACTTAGGGGGGGCCTTCGAAGAGCAGTTCTTC
NA	few	TRBJ2-3	16	TRBV24-1	CATSDFRGSGTDTQYF	TGTGCCACCAGTGATTTCCGAGGATCGGGCACAGATACGCAGTATTTT
TRBD1	NA	TRBJ1-1	16	TRBV28	CASSRGQGVQGTEAFF	TGTGCCAGCAGTCGGGGGCAGGGGGTCCAGGGGACTGAAGCTTTCTTT
NA	few	TRBJ1-5	15	TRBV4-1	CASSRPGESNQPQHF	TGCGCCAGCAGCAGGCCGGGGGAAAGCAATCAGCCCCAGCATTTT
NA	few	TRBJ1-3	14	TRBV11-2	CASSEGSSGNTIYF	TGTGCCAGCAGCGAGGGTTCCTCTGGAAACACCATATATTTT
NA	few	TRBJ2-6	17	TRBV7-2	CASSLNPAVSGANVLTF	TGTGCCAGCAGCTTAAATCCGGCTGTATCTGGGGCCAACGTCCTGACTTTC
NA	NA	TRBJ2-7	15	TRBV7-9	CASSYQVGSSYEQYF	TGTGCCAGCAGCTACCAAGTGGGGAGCTCCTACGAGCAGTACTTC
TRBD2	many	TRBJ2-3	16	TRBV6-5	CASSYSASGPTDTQYF	TGTGCCAGCAGTTACTCGGCTAGCGGACCCACAGATACGCAGTATTTT
NA	NA	TRBJ2-7	13	TRBV29-1	CSAGLGEGYEQYF	TGCAGCGCCGGGCTAGGGGAAGGCTACGAGCAGTACTTC
NA	few	TRBJ1-1	11	TRBV6-2/TRBV6-3	CASSDRGEAFF	TGTGCCAGCTCTGACCGGGGAGAAGCTTTCTTT
TRBD2	NA	TRBJ2-5	15	TRBV6-5	CASSNGLAAKETQYF	TGTGCCAGCAGCAACGGACTAGCGGCAAAAGAGACCCAGTACTTC
NA	NA	TRBJ2-5	13	TRBV7-2	CASRKGEYRTQYF	TGTGCCAGCAGGAAGGGGGAGTATCGGACCCAGTACTTC
TRBD1	NA	TRBJ1-1	15	TRBV20-1	CSARVIGGLNTEAFF	TGCAGTGCTAGAGTGATAGGGGGCTTGAACACTGAAGCTTTCTTT
TRBD1	NA	TRBJ1-3	16	TRBV11-2	CASSSLGQNSGNTIYF	TGTGCCAGCAGCAGTCTGGGACAGAACTCTGGAAACACCATATATTTT
TRBD1	many	TRBJ2-6	15	TRBV10-3	CAISPGTAGANVLTF	TGTGCCATCAGTCCAGGGACAGCTGGGGCCAACGTCCTGACTTTC
NA	few	TRBJ2-3	12	TRBV29-1	CSAIPGADTQYF	TGCAGCGCTATACCAGGGGCAGATACGCAGTATTTT
NA	NA	TRBJ1-2	16	TRBV2	CASPDLEGFRNYGYTF	TGTGCCAGCCCCGACTTGGAGGGATTTCGGAACTATGGCTACACCTTC
TRBD1	few	TRBJ1-4	15	TRBV20-1	CSARDMAGGGEKLFF	TGCAGTGCTAGAGATATGGCAGGGGGAGGTGAAAAACTGTTTTTT
NA	NA	TRBJ1-1	14	TRBV5-1	CASSPDGDTTEAFF	TGCGCCAGCAGCCCGGACGGGGATACCACTGAAGCTTTCTTT
TRBD1	few	TRBJ2-7	16	TRBV6-5	CASSYSIGDRVVEQYF	TGTGCCAGCAGTTACTCGATTGGTGACAGGGTGGTGGAGCAGTACTTC
NA	NA	TRBJ1-1	14	TRBV12-3/TRBV12-4	CASSSGRMGTEAFF	TGTGCCAGCAGTTCGGGACGGATGGGGACTGAAGCTTTCTTT
NA	few	TRBJ2-7	14	TRBV28	CASSGGGYANEQYF	TGTGCCAGCAGTGGGGGGGGCTACGCCAACGAGCAGTACTTC
NA	NA	TRBJ2-3	17	TRBV7-6	CASSSPRGGAATDTQYF	TGTGCCAGCAGCTCCCCCCGGGGCGGGGCTGCCACAGATACGCAGTATTTT
TRBD1	NA	TRBJ1-6	13	TRBV27	CASTAGGNSPLHF	TGTGCCAGCACGGCAGGGGGGAATTCACCCCTCCACTTT
TRBD1	NA	TRBJ1-1	11	TRBV12-3/TRBV12-4	CASRAGTGAFF	TGTGCCAGCAGGGCCGGGACAGGGGCTTTCTTT
NA	NA	TRBJ1-6	14	TRBV5-1	CASSETGPTLPLHF	TGCGCCAGCAGTGAAACAGGGCCTACGCTACCCCTCCACTTT
TRBD1	NA	TRBJ1-4	14	TRBV20-1	CSARDVGGLEKLFF	TGCAGTGCTAGAGATGTAGGGGGCCTTGAAAAACTGTTTTTT